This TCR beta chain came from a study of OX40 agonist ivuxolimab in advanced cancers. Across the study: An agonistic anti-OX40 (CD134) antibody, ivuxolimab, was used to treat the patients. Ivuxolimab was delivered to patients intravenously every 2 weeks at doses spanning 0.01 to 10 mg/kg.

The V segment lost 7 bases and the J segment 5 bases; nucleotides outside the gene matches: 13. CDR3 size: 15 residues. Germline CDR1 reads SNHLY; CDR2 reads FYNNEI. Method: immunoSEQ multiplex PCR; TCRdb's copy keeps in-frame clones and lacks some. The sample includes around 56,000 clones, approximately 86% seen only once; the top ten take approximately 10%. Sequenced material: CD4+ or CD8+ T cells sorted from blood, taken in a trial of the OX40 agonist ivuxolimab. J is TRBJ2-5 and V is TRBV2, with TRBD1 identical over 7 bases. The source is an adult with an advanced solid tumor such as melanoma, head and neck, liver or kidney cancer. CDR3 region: CASKGQRTWGETQYF. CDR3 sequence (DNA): TGTGCCAGCAAGGGACAGCGGACCTGGGGGGAGACCCAGTACTTC.